This T cell receptor beta chain was recovered during a study of blood T cell repertoires in COVID-19. The method was immunoSEQ multiplex PCR; TCRdb's version includes in-frame clones alone and lacks a portion of them. The table lists about 240,000 clones, about four fifths of them singletons. The sequence was obtained from a man aged 30 to 45 who had recovered from COVID-19. The specimen was peripheral blood.

The CDR3 reads CASSYHIGVQSNQPQHF. CDR3 DNA: TGTGCCAGCAGTTACCACATAGGGGTGCAAAGCAATCAGCCCCAGCATTTT. This chain uses TRBV6-2 or TRBV6-3 with TRBJ1-5; TRBD1 might be the D (5 bases). V dropped 2 bases and J dropped 1 base, with 15 bases sitting between them. The CDR3 is made up of 17 amino acids. Germline V gene data show CDR1 as MNHEY and CDR2 as SVGEGT.